This TCR beta chain was retrieved from a study of blood T cell repertoires in COVID-19. Assay used: immunoSEQ multiplex PCR; TCRdb lists only in-frame clones, some missing. The table records nearly 90,000 clones, 90% of them present only once. The CDR3 loop spans 16 amino acids. V shed 6 bases, J shed 0 bases, and the junction held 6 bases outside the gene matches. Germline loops: CDR1 SNHLY, CDR2 FYNNEI. Sequences were obtained from peripheral blood. The chain joins TRBV2 to TRBJ2-1, with 9 bases aligning to TRBD2. The origin of this receptor is a man younger than 35 with COVID-19, enrolled during active disease. The CDR3 DNA is TGTGCCAGCAGGAAGGGACTAGCAGTCTCCTACAATGAGCAGTTCTTC. Amino acid sequence: CASRKGLAVSYNEQFF.